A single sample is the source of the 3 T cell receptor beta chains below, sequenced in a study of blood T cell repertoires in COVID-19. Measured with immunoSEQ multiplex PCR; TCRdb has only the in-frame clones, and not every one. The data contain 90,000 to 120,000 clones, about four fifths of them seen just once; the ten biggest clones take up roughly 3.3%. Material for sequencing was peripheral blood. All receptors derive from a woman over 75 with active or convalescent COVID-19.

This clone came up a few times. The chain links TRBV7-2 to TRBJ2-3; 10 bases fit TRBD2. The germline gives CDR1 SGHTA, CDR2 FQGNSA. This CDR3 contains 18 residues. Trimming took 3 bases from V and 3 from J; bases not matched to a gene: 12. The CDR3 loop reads CASSLVPSGGGGTDTQYF. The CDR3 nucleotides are TGTGCCAGCAGCTTGGTCCCTAGCGGGGGTGGTGGTACAGATACGCAGTATTTT.

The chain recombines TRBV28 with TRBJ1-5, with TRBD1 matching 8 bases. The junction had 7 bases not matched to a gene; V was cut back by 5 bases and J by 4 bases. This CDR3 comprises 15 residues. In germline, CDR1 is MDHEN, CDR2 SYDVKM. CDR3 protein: CASSRNDRGNQPQHF. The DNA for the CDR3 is TGTGCCAGCAGTAGAAACGACAGGGGAAATCAGCCCCAGCATTTT.

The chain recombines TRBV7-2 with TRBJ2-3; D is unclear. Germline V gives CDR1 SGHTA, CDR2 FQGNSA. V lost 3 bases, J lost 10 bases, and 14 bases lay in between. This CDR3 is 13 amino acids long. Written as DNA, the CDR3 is TGTGCCAGCAGCTTGTTATTCGAGAGTGCGCAGTATTTT. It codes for CASSLLFESAQYF.